The next 21 T cell receptor beta chains were all read from a single sample in a study of blood T cell repertoires in COVID-19. Data came from immunoSEQ multiplex PCR; TCRdb stores just in-frame clones and leaves some out. The top ten clones hold just under 4% of a sample with some 360,000 clones, over 85% of them seen once. The specimen was peripheral blood. The source of these receptors is an older woman with COVID-19, enrolled during active disease.

The table lists this clone with a count of one. This chain links TRBV28 with TRBJ1-6; 8 bases align to TRBD1. The germline CDR1 and CDR2 sequences are MDHEN and SYDVKM. This CDR3 is built from 18 residues. Trimming removed 6 bases from V and 0 bases from J; junction bases left unmatched: 10. The CDR3 reads CASSRGQGGSSYNSPLHF. The CDR3 DNA reads TGTGCCAGCAGCCGAGGACAGGGAGGCAGCTCCTATAATTCACCCCTCCACTTT. Looking up the rest from reference TRBV28 and TRBJ1-6 gives the full variable domain: DVKVTQSSRYLVKRTGEKVFLECVQDMDHENMFWYRQDPGLGLRLIYFSYDVKMKEKGDIPEGYSVSREKKERFSLILESASTNQTSMYLCASSRGQGGSSYNSPLHFGNGTRLTVT.

The rearrangement joins TRBV11-1 to TRBJ1-2; TRBD1 is a possible D gene (5 bases). V lost 5 bases and J 4 bases, leaving 20 bases between the germline ends. The CDR3 has 16 amino acids. The germline gives CDR1 SGHAT, CDR2 FQDESV (reference sequence). The CDR3 here is CASSPPGRARPYGYTF. Here the CDR3 DNA reads TGTGCCAGCAGCCCCCCGGGCAGGGCGAGACCCTATGGCTACACCTTC.

J is TRBJ2-7 and V is TRBV27; perhaps TRBD2 as D (7 bases). The germline CDR1 and CDR2 sequences are MNHEY and SMNVEV (reference sequence). V gave up 3 bases and J gave up 6 bases, with 12 bases separating them. CDR3 size: 13 residues. In nucleotides, the CDR3 is TGTGCCAGCAGTTTGGTCGGGGGGCCCGAGCAGTACTTC. It yields the protein CASSLVGGPEQYF.

The J gene is TRBJ1-2, the V gene TRBV6-5; TRBD1 agrees at 8 bases. Germline V gives CDR1 MNHEY, CDR2 SVGAGI. This CDR3 is 14 amino acids long. Losses at the gene ends were 7 bases for V and 8 bases for J; bases not matched to a gene: 12. DNA of the CDR3: TGTGCCAGCACTAGATCAGGGGGCGCTGGGGGCTACACCTTC. This translates into CASTRSGGAGGYTF.

The chain is built from TRBV10-1 and TRBJ2-7, with TRBD2 identical over 7 bases. The junction had 19 bases not matched to a gene; V was cut back by 7 bases and J by 7 bases. Per germline, CDR1 WNHNN and CDR2 SYGVQD (reference sequence). The CDR3 runs to 16 residues. The CDR3 protein is CASKTPSGGGAGEQYF. The CDR3, as DNA: TGCGCCAGCAAGACCCCCTCCGGCGGGGGTGCTGGTGAGCAGTACTTC.

The chain has TRBV3-1 (or the pseudogene TRBV3-2) and TRBJ1-5; D unresolved. The CDR3 covers 14 residues. Germline loops: CDR1 LGHDT, CDR2 YNNKEL (reference sequence). DNA for the CDR3: TGTCCGAATCGAGGGTTTCGTAGCAATCAGCCCCAGCATTTT. It translates to CPNRGFRSNQPQHF.

The chain uses TRBV27 and TRBJ1-4, with 7 bases lining up with TRBD1. CDR1 MNHEY and CDR2 SMNVEV come from the germline V gene (reference sequence). CDR3 length: 13 residues. With V trimmed by 4 bases and J by 8 bases, 4 bases remained unmatched. In DNA form, the CDR3 reads TGTGCCAGCAGTTCCGGACAGGAGGAAAAACTGTTTTTT. Translating gives CASSSGQEEKLFF.

The V gene is TRBV3-1 (or the pseudogene TRBV3-2), the J gene TRBJ1-1; D is uncertain. This CDR3 has 15 amino acids. From germline, CDR1 is LGHDT and CDR2 YNNKEL (reference sequence). V lost 0 bases and J lost 1, with 9 bases in between. The CDR3, as DNA: TGTGCCAGCAGCCAAGAGGGGAGGAGGAACACTGAAGCTTTCTTT. Translating it yields CASSQEGRRNTEAFF.

V and J are TRBV14 and TRBJ1-4; D possibly corresponds to TRBD1 (5 bases). V was clipped by 4 bases and J by 8 bases, with 17 bases between them. This CDR3 is 15 amino acids long. The V gene's germline CDR1 is SGHDN and CDR2 FVKESK. CDR3 sequence: CASSRPGGVYEKLFF. The CDR3 bases are TGTGCCAGCAGCCGGCCGGGAGGGGTATACGAAAAACTGTTTTTT.

On this clone itself: At the DNA level, this CDR3 is encoded by other sequences in the same sample as well. This chain connects TRBV19 to TRBJ2-3; the D is unclear. Trimming removed 5 bases at V and 1 base at J, with 7 bases between. Germline V gene data show CDR1 as LNHDA and CDR2 as SQIVND (reference sequence). The CDR3 sequence is 13 residues long. The CDR3 nucleotides read TGTGCCAGTAGTCGCCGGGGCACAGATACGCAGTATTTT. Its protein product is CASSRRGTDTQYF. The full variable domain, with the rest looked up from reference TRBV19 and TRBJ2-3, is DGGITQSPKYLFRKEGQNVTLSCEQNLNHDAMYWYRQDPGQGLRLIYYSQIVNDFQKGDIAEGYSVSREKKESFPLTVTSAQKNPTAFYLCASSRRGTDTQYFGPGTRLTVL.

This clone appeared a few times. The V call is TRBV6-1, the J call TRBJ1-1; 7 bases line up with TRBD1. This CDR3 has 17 residues. Germline trimming cut 2 bases from V and 1 base from J; bases unmatched to any gene: 10. The germline gives CDR1 MNHNS, CDR2 SASEGT. As DNA, the CDR3 is TGTGCCAGCAGTGAATACTCCCCGGGACAGACGAACACTGAAGCTTTCTTT. Its translation is CASSEYSPGQTNTEAFF.

The chain is built from TRBV18 and TRBJ1-2; D ambiguous. The CDR3 is made up of 15 amino acids. Germline values: CDR1 KGHSH, CDR2 LQKENI. V was shortened by 6 bases and J by 5 bases, with 19 bases between the two germline ends. CDR3 amino acids: CASSLIPGEDYGYTF. Written as DNA, the CDR3 is TGTGCCAGCTCCCTCATTCCTGGAGAGGATTATGGCTACACCTTC.

This rearrangement joins TRBV7-2 to TRBJ2-6, with D possibly matching TRBD1 (6 bases). CDR1 SGHTA and CDR2 FQGNSA come from the germline V gene. This CDR3 has 15 amino acids. V was pared by 5 bases and J by 3 bases, with 11 bases between. Here the CDR3 DNA reads TGTGCCAGCAGCCTCCAGGGGAATGGGGCCAACGTCCTGACTTTC. Residues: CASSLQGNGANVLTF.

This clone was found once. The chain recombines TRBV6-1 with TRBJ1-3; 8 bases agree with TRBD1. CDR1 and CDR2 (germline): MNHNS, SASEGT. The V segment lost 0 bases and the J segment 3 bases; nucleotides outside the gene matches: 4. This CDR3 is built from 16 residues. This chain's CDR3 is CASSEADRAIGNTIYF. Here the CDR3 DNA reads TGTGCCAGCAGTGAAGCGGACAGGGCCATTGGAAACACCATATATTTT.

The chain has TRBV6-5 and TRBJ1-2, with 8 nucleotides matching TRBD1. Trimming at V came to 7 bases and at J to 4 bases, leaving 8 bases not matched to a gene. There are 14 residues in the CDR3. CDR1 and CDR2 (germline): MNHEY, SVGAGI. DNA of the CDR3: TGTGCCAGCACTCCAGGGGGCCGGGTCTATGGCTACACCTTC. It is translated as CASTPGGRVYGYTF.

In DNA, the CDR3 is TGTGCCAGCAGCCCACAGGAAGGAAATCAGCCCCAGCATTTT. As protein: CASSPQEGNQPQHF. This chain uses TRBV7-6 with TRBJ1-5; D possibly corresponds to TRBD1 (5 bases). Trimming cost V 5 bases and J 4 bases, with 12 bases left between them. The germline V gene encodes CDR1 SGHVS and CDR2 FNYEAQ. This CDR3 is built from 14 residues.

The chain recombines TRBV28 with TRBJ2-5, with 7 nucleotides matching TRBD1. In germline, CDR1 is MDHEN, CDR2 SYDVKM. J gave up 1 base and V 5 bases, and 7 bases lay outside the gene matches. The CDR3 is 15 residues long. The CDR3 nucleotides are TGTGCCAGCAGTCCCCAGGGACAGCGCCAAGAGACCCAGTACTTC. This encodes CASSPQGQRQETQYF.

The genes are TRBV2 and TRBJ1-1; TRBD1 matches 8 bases. Trimming took 3 bases from V and 6 from J; bases not matched to a gene: 6. Germline V CDR1 and CDR2: SNHLY, FYNNEI. The CDR3 runs to 14 residues. Written as DNA, the CDR3 is TGTGCCAGCAGTGATCGGACAGGGTTCGCTGAAGCTTTCTTT. This codes for CASSDRTGFAEAFF.

In this sample, this clone turned up a few times. V usage is TRBV7-3 and J usage is TRBJ2-5, with D tentatively TRBD1 (6 bases). V was clipped by 5 bases and J by 5 bases, with 18 bases between them. Germline-derived CDR1 and CDR2 are SGHTA and FQGTGA. The CDR3 loop spans 15 amino acids. The chain's CDR3 is CASSRDNARGETQYF. The DNA for the CDR3 is TGTGCCAGCAGCCGGGACAATGCACGAGGGGAGACCCAGTACTTC.

This sequence joins TRBV5-5 and TRBJ2-1; the D is unclear. Germline assignment: CDR1 SGHKS and CDR2 YYEKEE (reference sequence). This CDR3 has 11 residues. The germline V and J ends were trimmed by 4 bases and 5 bases, with 4 bases remaining between them. The CDR3 DNA reads as TGTGCCAGCAGCCGGGACAATGAGCAGTTCTTC. It codes for CASSRDNEQFF.

The rearrangement links TRBV19 to TRBJ1-4; tentatively, D is TRBD1 (6 bases). This CDR3 spans 15 amino acids. V was pared by 7 bases and J by 3 bases, with 15 bases between. Germline CDR1 LNHDA, CDR2 SQIVND (reference sequence). CDR3 region: CASNLRGGSNEKLFF. CDR3 nucleotide sequence: TGTGCCAGTAACCTCAGGGGCGGTTCTAATGAAAAACTGTTTTTT.